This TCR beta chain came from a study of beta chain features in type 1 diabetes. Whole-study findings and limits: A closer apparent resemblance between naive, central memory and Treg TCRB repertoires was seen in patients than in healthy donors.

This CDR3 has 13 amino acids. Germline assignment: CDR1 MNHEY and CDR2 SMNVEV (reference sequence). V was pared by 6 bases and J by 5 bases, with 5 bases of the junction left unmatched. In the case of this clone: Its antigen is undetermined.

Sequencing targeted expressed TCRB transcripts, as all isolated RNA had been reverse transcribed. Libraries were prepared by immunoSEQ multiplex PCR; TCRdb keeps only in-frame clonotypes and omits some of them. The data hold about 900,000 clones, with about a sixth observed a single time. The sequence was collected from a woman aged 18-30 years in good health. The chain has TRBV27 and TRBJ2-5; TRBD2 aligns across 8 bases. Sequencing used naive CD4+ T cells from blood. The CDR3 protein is CASRLSGSETQYF. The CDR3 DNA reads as TGTGCCAGCAGGTTAAGCGGGAGTGAGACCCAGTACTTC.